This TCR beta chain was recovered during a study of high-grade serous ovarian cancer treatment subgroups. Tumor tissue was taken before any definitive surgery or chemotherapy was given. Clones were read by immunoSEQ multiplex PCR, and TCRdb kept only the in-frame ones, dropping some. The table lists about 7,700 clones, just over 70% of them singletons. Trimming stripped 5 bases from V and 8 bases from J, with 21 bases between. Germline V gene sequence: CDR1 MNHEY, CDR2 SMNVEV (reference sequence). This CDR3 region has 15 residues. V usage is TRBV27 and J usage is TRBJ1-2, with D tentatively TRBD1 (5 bases). The material sequenced was tumor tissue. The source is a human donor with high-grade serous ovarian cancer. The CDR3 spells CASSPTKRGAGGYTF. The CDR3 DNA sequence: TGTGCCAGCAGTCCCACAAAACGGGGCGCGGGAGGCTACACCTTC.